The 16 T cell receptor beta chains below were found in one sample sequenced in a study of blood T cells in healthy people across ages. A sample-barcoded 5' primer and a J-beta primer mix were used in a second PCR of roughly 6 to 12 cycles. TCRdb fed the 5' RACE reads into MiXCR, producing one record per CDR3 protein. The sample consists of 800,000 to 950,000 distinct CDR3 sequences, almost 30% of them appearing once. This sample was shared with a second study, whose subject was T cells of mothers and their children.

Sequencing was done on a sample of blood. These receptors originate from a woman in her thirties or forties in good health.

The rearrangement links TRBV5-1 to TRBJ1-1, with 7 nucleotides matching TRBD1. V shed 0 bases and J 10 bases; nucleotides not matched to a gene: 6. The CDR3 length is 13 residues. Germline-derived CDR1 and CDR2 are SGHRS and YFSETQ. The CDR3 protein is CASSLEGGKVAFF. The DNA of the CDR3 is TGCGCCAGCAGCTTGGAAGGGGGCAAAGTAGCTTTCTTT.

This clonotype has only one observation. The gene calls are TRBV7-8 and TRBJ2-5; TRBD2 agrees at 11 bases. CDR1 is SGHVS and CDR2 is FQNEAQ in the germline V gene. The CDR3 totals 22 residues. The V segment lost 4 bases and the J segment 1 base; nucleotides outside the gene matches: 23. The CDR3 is CASSSSGTRATSGGLLQETQYF. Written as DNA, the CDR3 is TGTGCCAGCAGCTCATCCGGGACTAGGGCAACTAGCGGGGGCCTACTCCAAGAGACCCAGTACTTC.

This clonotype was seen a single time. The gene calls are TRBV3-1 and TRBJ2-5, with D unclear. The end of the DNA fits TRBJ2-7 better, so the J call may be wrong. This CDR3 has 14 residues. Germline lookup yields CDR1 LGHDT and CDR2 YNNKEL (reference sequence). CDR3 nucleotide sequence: TGTGCCAGCAGCCAAGATCGTTACGGCTACGAGCAGTACTTC. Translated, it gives CASSQDRYGYEQYF.

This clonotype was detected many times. CDR3 sequence: CSVPWTALSGANVLTF. DNA of the CDR3: TGCAGCGTCCCCTGGACCGCTCTCTCTGGGGCCAACGTCCTGACTTTC. The chain joins TRBV29-1 to TRBJ2-6, with D unresolved. CDR3 length equals 16 residues. Trimming took 6 bases from V and 0 from J, leaving 15 bases between them. Germline assignment: CDR1 SQVTM and CDR2 ANQGSEA.

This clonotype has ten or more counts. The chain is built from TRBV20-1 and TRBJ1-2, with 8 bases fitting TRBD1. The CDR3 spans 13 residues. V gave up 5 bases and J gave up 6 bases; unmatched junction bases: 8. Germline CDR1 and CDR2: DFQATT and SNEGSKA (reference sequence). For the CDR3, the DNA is TGCAGTGCTCCCTCAGTGGACAGGGATGGCTACACCTTC. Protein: CSAPSVDRDGYTF.

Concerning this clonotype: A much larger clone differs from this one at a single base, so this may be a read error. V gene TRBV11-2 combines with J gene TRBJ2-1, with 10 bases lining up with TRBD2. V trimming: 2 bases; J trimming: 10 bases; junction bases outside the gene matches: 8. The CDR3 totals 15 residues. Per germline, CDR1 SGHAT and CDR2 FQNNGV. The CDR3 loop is CASSLRASGGLEQFF. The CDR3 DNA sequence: TGTGCCAGCAGCTTAAGGGCTAGCGGGGGACTCGAGCAGTTCTTC.

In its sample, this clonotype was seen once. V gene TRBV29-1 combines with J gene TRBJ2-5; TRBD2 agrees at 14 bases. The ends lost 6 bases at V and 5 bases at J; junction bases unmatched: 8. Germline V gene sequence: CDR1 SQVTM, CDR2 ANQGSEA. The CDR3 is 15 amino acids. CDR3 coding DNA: TGCAGCGTGGAGGGACTAGCGGGAGAGTGGGAGACCCAGTACTTC. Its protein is CSVEGLAGEWETQYF.

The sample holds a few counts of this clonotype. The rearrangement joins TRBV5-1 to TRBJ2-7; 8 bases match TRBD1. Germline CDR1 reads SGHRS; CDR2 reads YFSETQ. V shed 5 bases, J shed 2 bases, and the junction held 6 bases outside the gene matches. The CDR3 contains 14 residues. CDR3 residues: CASRNPDRAYEQYF. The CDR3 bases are TGCGCCAGCAGAAACCCGGACAGGGCCTACGAGCAGTACTTC.

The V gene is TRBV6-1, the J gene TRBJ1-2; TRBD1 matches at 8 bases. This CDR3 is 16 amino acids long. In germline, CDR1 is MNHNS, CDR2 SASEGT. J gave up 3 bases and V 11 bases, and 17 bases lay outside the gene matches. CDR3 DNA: TGTGCCGCCGTTTTTCGGACAGGGACCAGATACTATGGCTACACCTTC. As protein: CAAVFRTGTRYYGYTF.

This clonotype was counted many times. The CDR3 spells CASRTGGSSYEQYF. DNA of the CDR3: TGTGCCAGCAGGACCGGAGGGAGCTCCTACGAGCAGTACTTC. The chain combines TRBV7-2 with TRBJ2-7, with D perhaps TRBD2 (6 bases). V lost 6 bases to trimming and J lost 0 bases, with 12 bases between them. CDR1 and CDR2 (germline): SGHTA, FQGNSA. The CDR3 loop spans 14 amino acids.

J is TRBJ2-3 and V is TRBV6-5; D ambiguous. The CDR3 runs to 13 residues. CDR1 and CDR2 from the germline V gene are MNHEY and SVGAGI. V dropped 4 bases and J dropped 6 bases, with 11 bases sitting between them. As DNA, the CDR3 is TGTGCCAGCAGTTTCAGGACGCTGGATACGCAGTATTTT. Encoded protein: CASSFRTLDTQYF.

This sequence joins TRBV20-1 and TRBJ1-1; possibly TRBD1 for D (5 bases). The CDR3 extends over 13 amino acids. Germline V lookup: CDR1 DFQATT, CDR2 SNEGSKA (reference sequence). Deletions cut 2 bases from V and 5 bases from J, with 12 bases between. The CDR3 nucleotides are TGCAGTGCTAGATCCGGGGGTAGGACTGAAGCTTTCTTT. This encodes CSARSGGRTEAFF.

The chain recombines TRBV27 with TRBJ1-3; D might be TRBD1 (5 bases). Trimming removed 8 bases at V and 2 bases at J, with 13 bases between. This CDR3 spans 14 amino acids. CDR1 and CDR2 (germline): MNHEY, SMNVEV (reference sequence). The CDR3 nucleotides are TGTGCCAGCGGCGATGGGGCCGCTGGAAACACCATATATTTT. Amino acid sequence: CASGDGAAGNTIYF.

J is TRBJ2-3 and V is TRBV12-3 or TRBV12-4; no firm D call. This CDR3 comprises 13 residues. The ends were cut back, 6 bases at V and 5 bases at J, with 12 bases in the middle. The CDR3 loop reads CASRRATGDTQYF. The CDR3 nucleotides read TGTGCCAGCAGGCGTGCGACTGGAGATACGCAGTATTTT.

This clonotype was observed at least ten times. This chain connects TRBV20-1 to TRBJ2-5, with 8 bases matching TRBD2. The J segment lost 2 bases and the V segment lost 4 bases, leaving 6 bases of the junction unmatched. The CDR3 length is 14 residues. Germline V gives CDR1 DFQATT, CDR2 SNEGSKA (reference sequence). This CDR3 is CSATSSGYQETQYF. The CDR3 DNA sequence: TGCAGTGCTACATCTAGCGGGTATCAAGAGACCCAGTACTTC.

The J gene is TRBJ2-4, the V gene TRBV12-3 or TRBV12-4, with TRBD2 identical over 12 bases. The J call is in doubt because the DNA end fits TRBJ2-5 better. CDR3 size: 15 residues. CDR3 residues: CASRTSGGLQETQYF. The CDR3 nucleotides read TGTGCCAGCAGGACTAGCGGGGGACTCCAAGAGACCCAGTACTTC.